The entry below gives a single TCR beta chain sequence along with its context. Its matching antigen is unknown. Libraries were prepared by immunoSEQ multiplex PCR; TCRdb keeps only in-frame clonotypes and omits some of them. The sample consists of around 93,000 clones, around 90% of them appearing once. This entry is derived from a study of graft-versus-host responses after intestinal transplantation. Across the study: The study gave all recipients anti-thymocyte globulin induction, then tacrolimus and steroids for roughly 3 years. Study conclusions and caveats: Researchers found peak circulating GvH clone levels linked to early post-transplant HvG declines. The marrow of recipients harbored GvH clones, and ileum or blood showed some of them first.

The CDR3 extends over 16 amino acids. Germline CDR1 SGDLS, CDR2 YYNGEE. Trimming pared 3 bases from V and 4 bases from J, leaving 14 bases between. The clonotype comes from a human donor who received an intestinal transplant. Specimen: unstimulated CD8+ T cells sorted from spleen or lymph node cells, collected before intestinal transplant. The V and J genes are TRBV9 and TRBJ2-6; TRBD1 is a possible D gene (6 bases). CDR3 nucleotides: TGTGCCAGCAGCGCCCCGTTGGGGACAGGGGCCAACGTCCTGACTTTC. This translates into CASSAPLGTGANVLTF.